One T cell receptor beta chain is described in this entry. The table came from immunoSEQ multiplex PCR; TCRdb's copy has only in-frame clones and leaves some out. Seen here are over 70,000 clones, 76% observed once, and the top ten hold approximately 15%. This entry belongs to a study of blood T cell repertoires in COVID-19. The overall study: Samples representing acute and convalescent COVID-19 were sourced from the United States, Italy and Spain. T cells, B-cell-depleted T cells, or PBMCs supplied cDNA or gDNA.

Germline V gene data show CDR1 as PRHDT and CDR2 as FYEKMQ (reference sequence). The length of the CDR3 is 13 residues. V was clipped by 6 bases and J by 4 bases, with 12 bases between them. The clonotype comes from a man between 70 and 80 years old with active or convalescent COVID-19. The rearrangement uses TRBV13 and TRBJ2-5; D is undetermined. The sequenced sample consisted of peripheral blood. The CDR3 DNA sequence: TGTGCCAGCAGTCCCCGGCCAGGAGAGACCCAGTACTTC. This codes for CASSPRPGETQYF.